These 8 T cell receptor beta chains were all obtained from the same sample, sequenced in a study of long-term antiretroviral therapy in people with HIV. Version v3.0 of the immunoSEQ assay was performed at survey level. The table came from immunoSEQ multiplex PCR; TCRdb's copy has only in-frame clones and leaves some out. The data contain roughly 15,000 clones, 80% to 90% of them seen just once; the ten biggest clones take up 14% to 15%. This material consisted of unsorted PBMCs, taken about 2.4 years before starting antiretroviral therapy. The receptors originated from a woman in her 30s with HIV.

The chain uses TRBV18 and TRBJ2-7; tentatively, D is TRBD2 (5 bases). Between the trimmed V and J ends, which lost 0 bases and 2 bases, there was a span of 11 bases. Germline CDR1 reads KGHSH; CDR2 reads LQKENI. This CDR3 has 15 amino acids. CDR3 loop: CASSPPAGTTYEQYF. CDR3 nucleotide sequence: TGTGCCAGCTCACCACCCGCGGGTACTACCTACGAGCAGTACTTC. Full variable domain (outside the CDR3, taken from reference TRBV18 and TRBJ2-7): NAGVMQNPRHLVRRRGQEARLRCSPMKGHSHVYWYRQLPEEGLKFMVYLQKENIIDESGMPKERFSAEFPKEGPSILRIQQVVRGDSAAYFCASSPPAGTTYEQYFGPGTRLTVT.

The chain links TRBV27 to TRBJ1-5; 11 bases map to TRBD1. J lost 1 base, V lost 5 bases, and 4 bases had no gene match. Germline lookup yields CDR1 MNHEY and CDR2 SMNVEV (reference sequence). The CDR3 is 16 residues long. The CDR3 loop is CASSLGTGGSNQPQHF. The DNA of the CDR3 is TGTGCCAGCAGTCTCGGGACAGGGGGGAGCAATCAGCCCCAGCATTTT.

The rearrangement joins TRBV4-2 to TRBJ1-1; 7 bases match TRBD1. CDR1 and CDR2 (germline): LGHNA, YNFKEQ. V shed 4 bases, J shed 0 bases, and the junction held 17 bases outside the gene matches. The CDR3 extends over 19 amino acids. This CDR3 reads CASSPALNGGTAMNTEAFF. For the CDR3, the DNA is TGTGCCAGCAGCCCTGCCCTAAACGGCGGGACAGCGATGAACACTGAAGCTTTCTTT.

This rearrangement joins TRBV6-5 to TRBJ1-2, with 7 bases fitting TRBD1. CDR1 and CDR2 (germline): MNHEY, SVGAGI. The junction had 8 bases not matched to a gene; V was cut back by 6 bases and J by 4 bases. The CDR3 totals 14 residues. Here the CDR3 DNA reads TGTGCCAGCAGGAACGGACAGGAGCTCTATGGCTACACCTTC. It yields the protein CASRNGQELYGYTF.

The chain is built from TRBV7-2 and TRBJ2-7; 8 bases are a match to TRBD1. Per the germline V gene, CDR1 is SGHTA and CDR2 is FQGNSA. This CDR3 is built from 13 residues. Unmatched junction bases numbered 4, after V lost 4 bases and J lost 5 bases. The CDR3: CASSSRQGNEQYF. CDR3 bases: TGTGCCAGCAGCTCGCGACAGGGGAACGAGCAGTACTTC. The whole variable domain, filled in from reference TRBV7-2 and TRBJ2-7, reads GAGVSQSPSNKVTEKGKDVELRCDPISGHTALYWYRQSLGQGLEFLIYFQGNSAPDKSGLPSDRFSAERTGGSVSTLTIQRTQQEDSAVYLCASSSRQGNEQYFGPGTRLTVT.

This clone was counted between two and nine times. The chain is built from TRBV9 and TRBJ2-2, with D hard to call. CDR1 and CDR2 from the germline V gene are SGDLS and YYNGEE. The length of the CDR3 is 18 residues. Trimming shortened V by 0 bases and J by 0 bases, and 15 bases separated the two germline ends. The CDR3 DNA reads as TGTGCCAGCAGCGTAGGGTACATCCACCGGACGAACACCGGGGAGCTGTTTTTT. It encodes CASSVGYIHRTNTGELFF.

This chain joins TRBV5-4 and TRBJ2-1, with D unresolved. The CDR3 spans 12 residues. Deletions cut 5 bases from V and 5 bases from J, with 8 bases between. Germline V gene data show CDR1 as SGHNT and CDR2 as YYREEE (reference sequence). CDR3 loop: CASRYENNEQFF. CDR3 nucleotides: TGTGCCAGCAGGTACGAAAACAATGAGCAGTTCTTC.

This clone was seen just once. The V call is TRBV9, the J call TRBJ2-7; D possibly corresponds to TRBD2 (5 bases). The CDR3 totals 11 residues. CDR1 and CDR2 (germline): SGDLS, YYNGEE. V lost 4 bases and J 4 bases, leaving 6 bases between the germline ends. The CDR3 sequence: CASSRGYEQYF. CDR3 nucleotide sequence: TGTGCCAGCAGCCGGGGTTACGAGCAGTACTTC. The variable domain in full, completed from reference TRBV9 and TRBJ2-7, reads DSGVTQTPKHLITATGQRVTLRCSPRSGDLSVYWYQQSLDQGLQFLIQYYNGEERAKGNILERFSAQQFPDLHSELNLSSLELGDSALYFCASSRGYEQYFGPGTRLTVT.